These 29 T cell receptor beta chains share one sample of origin, sequenced in a study of cytomegalovirus exposure and HLA in healthy donors. The PCR employed 60 Vbeta primers together with 13 Jbeta primers. Here immunoSEQ multiplex PCR was the method, and the copy in TCRdb shows in-frame clones only, minus some. The repertoire holds fewer than 200,000 clones, with 70% to 90% as singletons. The specimen was PBMCs. These receptors all come from a man aged 25 to 45 in good health and CMV-seropositive.

Only one count was recorded for this clone. The V gene is TRBV7-9, the J gene TRBJ1-1, with TRBD1 matching 9 bases. The ends lost 6 bases at V and 4 bases at J; junction bases unmatched: 12. Germline V CDR1 and CDR2: SEHNR, FQNEAQ (reference sequence). The CDR3 length is 16 residues. CDR3 residues: CASRSDRGWVVTEAFF. The DNA for the CDR3 is TGTGCCAGCAGATCGGACAGGGGTTGGGTCGTCACTGAAGCTTTCTTT.

The rearrangement uses TRBV30 and TRBJ2-6; D perhaps matches TRBD1 (5 bases). Germline V CDR1 and CDR2: GTSNPN, SVGIG (reference sequence). Trimming took 7 bases from V and 0 from J, leaving 13 bases between them. The CDR3 covers 15 residues. The CDR3: CAFYRLPSGANVLTF. In nucleotides, the CDR3 is TGTGCCTTTTACAGGTTGCCCTCTGGGGCCAACGTCCTGACTTTC.

This clone was seen more than once but under ten times. This chain joins TRBV6-5 and TRBJ1-1, with 9 positions matching TRBD1. V shed 2 bases and J 8 bases; nucleotides not matched to a gene: 0. In germline, CDR1 is MNHEY, CDR2 SVGAGI. There are 12 residues in the CDR3. The CDR3 reads CASSYGTGEAFF. The CDR3 DNA reads TGTGCCAGCAGTTACGGGACAGGGGAAGCTTTCTTT.

The chain is built from TRBV7-6 and TRBJ1-1; perhaps TRBD1 as D (6 bases). Trimming shortened V by 0 bases and J by 10 bases, and 15 bases separated the two germline ends. The CDR3 has 14 amino acids. CDR1 and CDR2 (germline): SGHVS, FNYEAQ. This CDR3 reads CASSLARGGGRAFF. The CDR3 region has the DNA TGTGCCAGCAGCTTAGCGAGGGGAGGGGGGAGAGCTTTCTTT.

The genes are TRBV5-1 and TRBJ2-5, with 9 nucleotides matching TRBD1. Trimming at V came to 4 bases and at J to 4 bases, leaving 5 bases not matched to a gene. CDR1 SGHRS and CDR2 YFSETQ come from the germline V gene. The CDR3 is 14 amino acids. The CDR3 DNA reads TGCGCCAGCAGCCCGACAGGGGGTTCAGAGACCCAGTACTTC. Its translation: CASSPTGGSETQYF. The entire variable domain, with the rest obtained from reference TRBV5-1 and TRBJ2-5, is as follows: KAGVTQTPRYLIKTRGQQVTLSCSPISGHRSVSWYQQTPGQGLQFLFEYFSETQRNKGNFPGRFSGRQFSNSRSEMNVSTLELGDSALYLCASSPTGGSETQYFGPGTRLLVL.

V usage is TRBV7-3 and J usage is TRBJ2-2, with TRBD2 matching 8 bases. The germline V gene has CDR1 SGHTA and CDR2 FQGTGA. Trimming took 2 bases from V and 5 from J; bases not matched to a gene: 7. This CDR3 contains 16 residues. CDR3 DNA: TGTGCCAGCAGCTTATACGCGGGAGGAGGGACCGGGGAGCTGTTTTTT. This translates into CASSLYAGGGTGELFF.

As for this clone: Sequence at one end of the junction differs from germline and may be a read error. The V and J genes are TRBV7-9 and TRBJ2-1; 11 nucleotides match TRBD2. Germline CDR1 SEHNR, CDR2 FQNEAQ (reference sequence). The CDR3 extends over 15 amino acids. The CDR3 DNA is TGTTCCAGCAGCGAGACTAGCGGGAACTACAATGAGCAGTTCTTC. Translation gives CSSSETSGNYNEQFF.

The CDR3 coding sequence is TGTGCCAGCAGCCGGACAGGAACGTACAATGAGCAGTTCTTC. This gives the protein CASSRTGTYNEQFF. J is TRBJ2-1 and V is TRBV14; 7 bases agree with TRBD1. The CDR3 is 14 amino acids. Trimming took 4 bases from V and 4 from J; bases not matched to a gene: 4. Germline lookup yields CDR1 SGHDN and CDR2 FVKESK.

V and J are TRBV2 and TRBJ2-7; 7 bases line up with TRBD2. Germline CDR1 reads SNHLY; CDR2 reads FYNNEI. With 6 bases clipped from V and 2 bases from J, the junction kept 4 bases outside the gene matches. The CDR3 has 13 residues. The CDR3 region is CASRGEGTYEQYV. The CDR3, as DNA: TGTGCCAGCAGGGGGGAGGGTACCTACGAGCAGTACGTC.

This chain links TRBV7-2 with TRBJ2-1, with D possibly TRBD2 on 5 matching bases. V was trimmed by 1 base and J by 5 bases, leaving 15 bases between them. Germline V lookup: CDR1 SGHTA, CDR2 FQGNSA. The length of the CDR3 is 16 residues. The CDR3 loop is CASSLGPTVRDNEQFF. CDR3 coding DNA: TGTGCCAGCAGCTTAGGGCCCACGGTGAGGGACAATGAGCAGTTCTTC.

The chain couples TRBV5-6 to TRBJ1-2; D gene unclear. Germline assignment: CDR1 SGHDT and CDR2 YYEEEE. The CDR3 runs to 14 residues. V shed 0 bases and J shed 4 bases, with 10 bases lying between them. The CDR3 DNA follows: TGTGCCAGCAGCTTGGTTCGGAACAGCTATGGCTACACCTTC. It is translated as CASSLVRNSYGYTF.

This clone has only a few counts. The rearrangement uses TRBV6-5 and TRBJ2-3; TRBD1 aligns across 8 bases. The CDR3 runs to 14 residues. Germline CDR1 reads MNHEY; CDR2 reads SVGAGI. J gave up 4 bases and V 5 bases, and 5 bases lay outside the gene matches. This CDR3 reads CASSPDRVADTQYF. In DNA form, the CDR3 reads TGTGCCAGCAGTCCGGACAGGGTGGCAGATACGCAGTATTTT.

The gene calls are TRBV27 and TRBJ2-2, with a tentative D call TRBD1 (6 bases). The V end lost 7 bases, the J end lost 5 bases, and 17 bases lay between the germline ends. This CDR3 region has 15 residues. CDR1 is MNHEY, CDR2 SMNVEV, per germline (reference sequence). CDR3 protein: CASKNGRGRTGELFF. The CDR3 DNA follows: TGTGCCAGCAAAAACGGCAGGGGAAGGACCGGGGAGCTGTTTTTT.

With regard to this clone: Compared with germline, one end of the junction differs, possibly owing to a read error. The genes are TRBV7-9 and TRBJ1-2, with TRBD1 matching 11 bases. Germline-derived CDR1 and CDR2 are SEHNR and FQNEAQ (reference sequence). The CDR3 consists of 14 residues. The CDR3 sequence is CSSTLGQGARGYTF. The CDR3 DNA reads as TGTTCCAGCACCTTAGGACAGGGGGCTCGAGGCTACACCTTC.

The chain links TRBV5-5 to TRBJ1-1, with D possibly matching TRBD1 (5 bases). This CDR3 spans 15 amino acids. The V end lost 4 bases, the J end lost 5 bases, and 18 bases lay between the germline ends. Germline V gives CDR1 SGHKS, CDR2 YYEKEE (reference sequence). CDR3 region: CASSGSVVQGTEAFF. In DNA, the CDR3 is TGTGCCAGCAGCGGGTCAGTTGTCCAGGGTACTGAAGCTTTCTTT. The whole variable domain, remainder taken from reference TRBV5-5 and TRBJ1-1, is DAGVTQSPTHLIKTRGQQVTLRCSPISGHKSVSWYQQVLGQGPQFIFQYYEKEERGRGNFPDRFSARQFPNYSSELNVNALLLGDSALYLCASSGSVVQGTEAFFGQGTRLTVV.

This chain uses TRBV5-4 with TRBJ1-2; D is unresolved. The V gene's germline CDR1 is SGHNT and CDR2 YYREEE (reference sequence). This CDR3 is 15 amino acids long. Deletions cut 4 bases from V and 0 bases from J, with 13 bases between. The CDR3 sequence is CASSPNSGTNYGYTF. CDR3 DNA sequence: TGTGCCAGCAGCCCTAATTCAGGAACTAACTATGGCTACACCTTC.

The chain links TRBV18 to TRBJ1-1; tentative D call: TRBD1 (5 bases). Germline CDR1 KGHSH, CDR2 LQKENI. The CDR3 is 15 residues long. V lost 1 base and J lost 4, with 13 bases in between. The CDR3 DNA reads as TGTGCCAGCTCACCACGGTCGGCTAGGGGCACTGAAGCTTTCTTT. Translation: CASSPRSARGTEAFF.

The rearrangement joins TRBV29-1 to TRBJ2-1, with D perhaps TRBD1 (5 bases). This CDR3 has 16 residues. Germline values: CDR1 SQVTM, CDR2 ANQGSEA. Trimming shortened V by 4 bases and J by 5 bases, and 21 bases separated the two germline ends. The CDR3 reads CSVVFRFGMGHNEQFF. The CDR3 DNA is TGCAGCGTTGTGTTCCGGTTTGGGATGGGGCACAATGAGCAGTTCTTC.

This clone was recorded a few times. The chain joins TRBV7-3 to TRBJ2-1; 14 bases map to TRBD2. The germline gives CDR1 SGHTA, CDR2 FQGTGA. This CDR3 contains 16 residues. V lost 6 bases and J lost 8; bases outside the gene matches: 9. CDR3 bases: TGTGCCAGCAGGATCACCGGGACTAGCGGGAGCCATGAGCAGTTCTTC. It translates to CASRITGTSGSHEQFF.

The gene calls are TRBV13 and TRBJ2-1; tentative D call: TRBD1 (6 bases). This CDR3 spans 14 amino acids. Trimming removed 2 bases at V and 5 bases at J, with 10 bases between. CDR1 and CDR2 (germline): PRHDT, FYEKMQ (reference sequence). The CDR3 DNA reads as TGTGCCAGCAGCTTATTTCAGGGGCACAATGAGCAGTTCTTC. Translation: CASSLFQGHNEQFF.

V gene TRBV10-1 combines with J gene TRBJ2-7, with a tentative D call TRBD1 (5 bases). Between the trimmed V and J ends, which lost 6 bases and 4 bases, there was a span of 13 bases. From germline, CDR1 is WNHNN and CDR2 SYGVQD (reference sequence). The CDR3 is 13 residues long. CDR3 protein: CASRQGEPYEQYF. The CDR3 DNA follows: TGCGCCAGCAGACAAGGGGAACCTTACGAGCAGTACTTC.

V gene TRBV2 combines with J gene TRBJ2-3, with a possible D match to TRBD1 (6 bases). V was trimmed by 5 bases and J by 1 base, leaving 13 bases between them. The length of the CDR3 is 15 residues. Germline V gene sequence: CDR1 SNHLY, CDR2 FYNNEI. The DNA for the CDR3 is TGTGCCAGCAGTACCCAGGGGTCGGGCACAGATACGCAGTATTTT. Translation gives CASSTQGSGTDTQYF.

The V and J genes are TRBV5-4 and TRBJ2-5; D may be TRBD2 (6 bases). The CDR3 is 15 residues long. Germline-derived CDR1 and CDR2 are SGHNT and YYREEE (reference sequence). Trimming took off 2 bases at V and 7 bases at J, with 18 bases between the two ends. CDR3 DNA: TGTGCCAGCAGCTTAGGTGTAGCGGTGGGAGGGACCCAGTACTTC. It encodes CASSLGVAVGGTQYF. The full variable domain, completed using reference TRBV5-4 and TRBJ2-5, is ETGVTQSPTHLIKTRGQQVTLRCSSQSGHNTVSWYQQALGQGPQFIFQYYREEENGRGNFPPRFSGLQFPNYSSELNVNALELDDSALYLCASSLGVAVGGTQYFGPGTRLLVL.

J is TRBJ2-2 and V is TRBV2; the D gene is possibly TRBD2 (5 bases). V was pared by 4 bases and J by 6 bases, with 9 bases between. CDR3 length: 13 residues. The germline gives CDR1 SNHLY, CDR2 FYNNEI. Written as DNA, the CDR3 is TGTGCCAGCAGTGGGAGAGCGGCCGGGGAGCTGTTTTTT. As protein: CASSGRAAGELFF.

This clone occurred a few times. This chain connects TRBV5-4 to TRBJ1-1; 7 nucleotides match TRBD1. This CDR3 contains 12 residues. The germline V gene has CDR1 SGHNT and CDR2 YYREEE (reference sequence). The V segment lost 5 bases and the J segment 11 bases; nucleotides outside the gene matches: 9. CDR3 sequence: CASSSYPGGAFF. The DNA for the CDR3 is TGTGCCAGCAGTTCTTATCCAGGGGGGGCTTTCTTT.

Here the CDR3 DNA reads TGTGCCAGCAGCTTAGCGGGAGGGGACAATGAGCAGTTCTTC. As protein: CASSLAGGDNEQFF. The gene calls are TRBV7-9 and TRBJ2-1, with 7 bases fitting TRBD2. This CDR3 is built from 14 residues. The germline V gene encodes CDR1 SEHNR and CDR2 FQNEAQ (reference sequence). V trimming: 0 bases; J trimming: 5 bases; junction bases outside the gene matches: 1.

The table lists this clone with a count of one. The chain uses TRBV11-2 and TRBJ1-2; perhaps TRBD1 as D (6 bases). The CDR3 is 15 amino acids. The V gene's germline CDR1 is SGHAT and CDR2 FQNNGV. Trimming pared 1 base from V and 3 bases from J, leaving 12 bases between. In DNA form, the CDR3 reads TGTGCCAGCAGCTTAGGAGGTCACAGGGACTATGGCTACACCTTC. Protein product: CASSLGGHRDYGYTF.

Concerning this clone itself: A junction boundary mismatches the germline segment, possibly from a read error. The chain carries TRBV18 and TRBJ2-1; TRBD2 might be the D (6 bases). The CDR3 extends over 12 amino acids. CDR1 KGHSH and CDR2 LQKENI come from the germline V gene. The CDR3 region is CASSPPEGLELF. DNA of the CDR3: TGTGCCAGCTCACCACCGGAGGGCCTAGAGCTCTTC.

The J gene is TRBJ2-3, the V gene TRBV29-1; 7 bases map to TRBD1. Germline lookup yields CDR1 SQVTM and CDR2 ANQGSEA. The CDR3 has 13 residues. V gave up 6 bases and J gave up 4 bases; unmatched junction bases: 7. The DNA of the CDR3 is TGCAGCGTAGCTCCCACAGGGGCAGATACGCAGTATTTT. It codes for CSVAPTGADTQYF.